These T cell receptor beta chains were read from a single sample in a study of T cell clones after liver transplantation. Profiling relied on immunoSEQ multiplex PCR, and the TCRdb table lists in-frame clones only, not all of them. The repertoire has tens of thousands of clones, roughly 82% of them found once; the top ten carry approximately 0.43%. The sample in question was CD4+ T cells from blood, obtained roughly 3.5 years after liver transplant. The receptors were gathered from a human patient who received a liver transplant. Some T cells may possibly be graft donor cells. Both conserved end residues are part of each CDR3. The D gene is left open where the match is weak. For some rows the clone size is stated as once, few or many, or as a class when expanded; others skip it.

CDR3 length: 16; J gene: TRBJ1-5; D gene: TRBD1; clone size: -; V gene: TRBV2; CDR3 DNA: TGTGCCAGCAGCAGCCTAGGGACAGGGGACAATCAGCCCCAGCATTTT; CDR3 protein: CASSSLGTGDNQPQHF
CDR3 length: 12; J gene: TRBJ2-5; D gene: -; clone size: -; V gene: TRBV7-2; CDR3 DNA: TGTGCCAGCAGCCCGAAACATGAGACCCAGTACTTC; CDR3 protein: CASSPKHETQYF
CDR3 length: 15; J gene: TRBJ1-4; D gene: -; clone size: -; V gene: TRBV10-3; CDR3 DNA: TGTGCCATCAGTGGCCTGGGAGGGGCAAATGAAAAACTGTTTTTT; CDR3 protein: CAISGLGGANEKLFF
CDR3 length: 15; J gene: TRBJ2-7; D gene: TRBD2; clone size: -; V gene: TRBV7-3; CDR3 DNA: TGTGCCAGCAGCTTAGGGGGTAGCGGGAGGTACGAGCAGTACTTC; CDR3 protein: CASSLGGSGRYEQYF
CDR3 length: 14; J gene: TRBJ2-7; D gene: -; clone size: -; V gene: TRBV7-6; CDR3 DNA: TGTGCCAGCAGCTTAGGGAGGGCCTCCTACGAGCAGTACTTC; CDR3 protein: CASSLGRASYEQYF
CDR3 length: 14; J gene: TRBJ1-5; D gene: -; clone size: -; V gene: TRBV5-1; CDR3 DNA: TGCGCCAGCAGCCCGGCGGGCGTCAATCAGCCCCAGCATTTT; CDR3 protein: CASSPAGVNQPQHF
CDR3 length: 16; J gene: TRBJ2-2; D gene: -; clone size: -; V gene: TRBV28; CDR3 DNA: TGTGCCAGCAGAACCTTGGTAGGGACCCTAACCGGGGAGCTGTTTTTT; CDR3 protein: CASRTLVGTLTGELFF
CDR3 length: 15; J gene: TRBJ1-5; D gene: TRBD1; clone size: -; V gene: TRBV19; CDR3 DNA: TGTGCCAGTAGGGTATACGGACAGGGGAATCAGCCCCAGCATTTT; CDR3 protein: CASRVYGQGNQPQHF
CDR3 length: 15; J gene: TRBJ2-7; D gene: -; clone size: -; V gene: TRBV21-1; CDR3 DNA: TGTGCCAGCAGGACGGAGGGACCCTCCTACTACGAGCAGTACTTC; CDR3 protein: CASRTEGPSYYEQYF
CDR3 length: 11; J gene: TRBJ1-2; D gene: -; clone size: -; V gene: TRBV10-1; CDR3 DNA: TGCGCCAGCAGTGATGGGTCTGGCTACACCTTC; CDR3 protein: CASSDGSGYTF
CDR3 length: 16; J gene: TRBJ2-3; D gene: -; clone size: -; V gene: TRBV6-6; CDR3 DNA: TGTGCCAGCAGTTACCCCCCAGGAGGGGGCACAGATACGCAGTATTTT; CDR3 protein: CASSYPPGGGTDTQYF
CDR3 length: 15; J gene: TRBJ2-3; D gene: TRBD2; clone size: -; V gene: TRBV6-5; CDR3 DNA: TGTGCCAGCAGTTACTGGGAGGGCAGCACAGATACGCAGTATTTT; CDR3 protein: CASSYWEGSTDTQYF
CDR3 length: 13; J gene: TRBJ2-7; D gene: -; clone size: -; V gene: TRBV18; CDR3 DNA: TGTGCCAGCTCACCGGGCGGCTCCTACGAGCAGTACTTC; CDR3 protein: CASSPGGSYEQYF
CDR3 length: 16; J gene: TRBJ2-3; D gene: -; clone size: -; V gene: TRBV29-1; CDR3 DNA: TGCAGCGTTGACCGCCCCCTAGCGAAAAACACAGATACGCAGTATTTT; CDR3 protein: CSVDRPLAKNTDTQYF
CDR3 length: 14; J gene: TRBJ1-3; D gene: -; clone size: -; V gene: TRBV18; CDR3 DNA: TGTGCCAGCTCCCTGCAGGAGGCTGGAAACACCATATATTTT; CDR3 protein: CASSLQEAGNTIYF
CDR3 length: 15; J gene: TRBJ2-6; D gene: -; clone size: -; V gene: TRBV11-1; CDR3 DNA: TGTGCCAGCACCACGTCTTGGGCTGGGGCCAACGTCCTGACTTTC; CDR3 protein: CASTTSWAGANVLTF
CDR3 length: 16; J gene: TRBJ2-1; D gene: -; clone size: -; V gene: TRBV5-1; CDR3 DNA: TGCGCCAGCAGCTTGGGTCTAGTCGGGAGTCCCAATGAGCAGTTCTTC; CDR3 protein: CASSLGLVGSPNEQFF
CDR3 length: 15; J gene: TRBJ2-7; D gene: TRBD2; clone size: -; V gene: TRBV10-3; CDR3 DNA: TGTGCCATCAGTGAAGCAGCGGGAGGGACCTACGAGCAGTACTTC; CDR3 protein: CAISEAAGGTYEQYF
CDR3 length: 11; J gene: TRBJ1-4; D gene: -; clone size: -; V gene: TRBV2; CDR3 DNA: TGTGCCAGCAGTGAAGAAGGAAAACTGTTTTTT; CDR3 protein: CASSEEGKLFF
CDR3 length: 14; J gene: TRBJ1-1; D gene: -; clone size: -; V gene: TRBV14; CDR3 DNA: TGTGCCAGCAGCCAAGCCGGAATGAACACTGAAGCTTTCTTT; CDR3 protein: CASSQAGMNTEAFF
CDR3 length: 16; J gene: TRBJ2-6; D gene: -; clone size: -; V gene: TRBV28; CDR3 DNA: TGTGCCAGCAGTGCGAGGGGGGGGCCTGGGGCCAACGTCCTGACTTTC; CDR3 protein: CASSARGGPGANVLTF
CDR3 length: 15; J gene: TRBJ2-7; D gene: -; clone size: few; V gene: TRBV27; CDR3 DNA: TGTGCCAGCAGTTTAAAGCCGCTCCGAGCCTACGAGCAGTACTTC; CDR3 protein: CASSLKPLRAYEQYF
CDR3 length: 17; J gene: TRBJ2-2; D gene: TRBD1; clone size: once; V gene: TRBV4-3; CDR3 DNA: TGCGCCAGCAGCCTCTACTGGACAGGGGGTGAAACCGGGGAGCTGTTTTTT; CDR3 protein: CASSLYWTGGETGELFF
CDR3 length: 15; J gene: TRBJ2-3; D gene: TRBD2; clone size: few; V gene: TRBV7-2; CDR3 DNA: TGTGCCAGCAGCCCCGGGACTAGTCGCACAGATACGCAGTATTTT; CDR3 protein: CASSPGTSRTDTQYF
CDR3 length: 14; J gene: TRBJ1-2; D gene: -; clone size: -; V gene: TRBV6-1; CDR3 DNA: TGTGCCAGCACTCCTTCCCTTTCTGGCTATGGCTACACCTTC; CDR3 protein: CASTPSLSGYGYTF
CDR3 length: 16; J gene: TRBJ2-3; D gene: TRBD2; clone size: few; V gene: TRBV9; CDR3 DNA: TGTGCCAGCAGCGGAAGACTAGCGGGAGACACAGATACGCAGTATTTT; CDR3 protein: CASSGRLAGDTDTQYF
CDR3 length: 12; J gene: TRBJ1-1; D gene: -; clone size: -; V gene: TRBV10-3; CDR3 DNA: TGTGCCATCAGTGGGGGGAACACTGAAGCTTTCTTT; CDR3 protein: CAISGGNTEAFF
CDR3 length: 13; J gene: TRBJ1-1; D gene: -; clone size: -; V gene: TRBV6-5; CDR3 DNA: TGTGCCAGCAGTTACTGGCATGACACTGAAGCTTTCTTT; CDR3 protein: CASSYWHDTEAFF
CDR3 length: 13; J gene: TRBJ2-2; D gene: -; clone size: once; V gene: TRBV5-1; CDR3 DNA: TGCGCCAGCAGCTCAGGCTCAGCCGGGGAGCTGTTTTTT; CDR3 protein: CASSSGSAGELFF
CDR3 length: 13; J gene: TRBJ2-3; D gene: -; clone size: -; V gene: TRBV7-9; CDR3 DNA: TGTGCCAGCAGACAGTCGAAAGGTGATACGCAGTATTTT; CDR3 protein: CASRQSKGDTQYF
CDR3 length: 12; J gene: TRBJ2-1; D gene: -; clone size: few; V gene: TRBV30; CDR3 DNA: TGTGCCTGGAACAAGGGGTACAATGAGCAGTTCTTC; CDR3 protein: CAWNKGYNEQFF
CDR3 length: 13; J gene: TRBJ1-1; D gene: -; clone size: -; V gene: TRBV6-6; CDR3 DNA: TGTGCCAGCAGTTACGCCGGGGGGACTGAAGCTTTCTTT; CDR3 protein: CASSYAGGTEAFF
CDR3 length: 15; J gene: TRBJ1-1; D gene: TRBD1; clone size: -; V gene: TRBV4-2; CDR3 DNA: TGTGCCAGCAGCCAAGAAGGAGGGGGCTACACTGAAGCTTTCTTT; CDR3 protein: CASSQEGGGYTEAFF
CDR3 length: 14; J gene: TRBJ2-7; D gene: -; clone size: once; V gene: TRBV5-1; CDR3 DNA: TGCGCCAGCAGCTTGGCCCAGGGAGGCTACGAGCAGTACTTC; CDR3 protein: CASSLAQGGYEQYF
CDR3 length: 15; J gene: TRBJ2-1; D gene: -; clone size: -; V gene: TRBV6-6; CDR3 DNA: TGTGCCAGCCGACTCTCTGTAGTAACCTACAATGAGCAGTTCTTC; CDR3 protein: CASRLSVVTYNEQFF
CDR3 length: 13; J gene: TRBJ1-3; D gene: -; clone size: -; V gene: TRBV28; CDR3 DNA: TGTGCCAGCAGTTTATTAGCAGGAAACACCATATATTTT; CDR3 protein: CASSLLAGNTIYF
CDR3 length: 11; J gene: TRBJ2-7; D gene: -; clone size: -; V gene: TRBV6-5; CDR3 DNA: TGTGCCAGCGCGGGAAACTACGAGCAGTACTTC; CDR3 protein: CASAGNYEQYF
CDR3 length: 15; J gene: TRBJ2-7; D gene: TRBD1; clone size: -; V gene: TRBV29-1; CDR3 DNA: TGCAGCGCCACATACCGGGACAGGGGGCAGAACGAGCAGTACTTC; CDR3 protein: CSATYRDRGQNEQYF
CDR3 length: 13; J gene: TRBJ1-1; D gene: -; clone size: -; V gene: TRBV5-1; CDR3 DNA: TGCGCCAGCAGCCCTCGGAGGGTCACTGAAGCTTTCTTT; CDR3 protein: CASSPRRVTEAFF
CDR3 length: 15; J gene: TRBJ1-5; D gene: TRBD1; clone size: -; V gene: TRBV28; CDR3 DNA: TGTGCCAGCAATCTCCACGGGACAGGGAATCAGCCCCAGCATTTT; CDR3 protein: CASNLHGTGNQPQHF
CDR3 length: 16; J gene: TRBJ2-1; D gene: TRBD1; clone size: -; V gene: TRBV19; CDR3 DNA: TGTGCCAGTACCCTACGGGGACAGTGGGGTTCGGGTGAGCAGTTCTTC; CDR3 protein: CASTLRGQWGSGEQFF
CDR3 length: 17; J gene: TRBJ1-1; D gene: TRBD1; clone size: -; V gene: TRBV18; CDR3 DNA: TGTGCCAGCTCACTAAACTCGCTGCAGGGGGGAGAGACTGAAGCTTTCTTT; CDR3 protein: CASSLNSLQGGETEAFF
CDR3 length: 16; J gene: TRBJ2-2; D gene: TRBD1; clone size: -; V gene: TRBV5-4; CDR3 DNA: TGTGCCAGCAGCTTGGGACAGGGGGGGTACACCGGGGAGCTGTTTTTT; CDR3 protein: CASSLGQGGYTGELFF
CDR3 length: 16; J gene: TRBJ2-7; D gene: -; clone size: -; V gene: TRBV18; CDR3 DNA: TGTGCCAGCTCACCCGAGCGAGGCTCCTCCGCCTACGAGCAGTACTTC; CDR3 protein: CASSPERGSSAYEQYF
CDR3 length: 14; J gene: TRBJ2-1; D gene: -; clone size: once; V gene: TRBV19; CDR3 DNA: TGTGCCAGTAGTTCGGGACATCGGTACAATGAGCAGTTCTTC; CDR3 protein: CASSSGHRYNEQFF
CDR3 length: 14; J gene: TRBJ2-1; D gene: -; clone size: -; V gene: TRBV29-1; CDR3 DNA: TGCAGCGTTGCTCCCGCAAGCTCCTACAATGAGCAGTTCTTC; CDR3 protein: CSVAPASSYNEQFF
CDR3 length: 13; J gene: TRBJ2-5; D gene: -; clone size: -; V gene: TRBV29-1; CDR3 DNA: TGCAGCGTTGAAGTCCCCCCGAAAGAGACCCAGTACTTC; CDR3 protein: CSVEVPPKETQYF
CDR3 length: 16; J gene: TRBJ2-3; D gene: -; clone size: -; V gene: TRBV7-4; CDR3 DNA: TGTGCCAGCAGCCCCTGGACAAACTCCAGCACAGATACGCAGTATTTT; CDR3 protein: CASSPWTNSSTDTQYF
CDR3 length: 13; J gene: TRBJ2-7; D gene: -; clone size: -; V gene: TRBV2; CDR3 DNA: TGTGCCAGCAGGGTAGGGATGACTTACGAGCAGTACTTC; CDR3 protein: CASRVGMTYEQYF
CDR3 length: 15; J gene: TRBJ2-5; D gene: TRBD1; clone size: -; V gene: TRBV5-6; CDR3 DNA: TGTGCCAGCAGCGCCCGACAGGGGGGAGAAGAGACCCAGTACTTC; CDR3 protein: CASSARQGGEETQYF
CDR3 length: 16; J gene: TRBJ2-1; D gene: TRBD2; clone size: -; V gene: TRBV7-9; CDR3 DNA: TGTGCCAGCAGCTCAAGACTAGCGGGAGCGCCCAATGAGCAGTTCTTC; CDR3 protein: CASSSRLAGAPNEQFF
CDR3 length: 16; J gene: TRBJ2-7; D gene: -; clone size: -; V gene: TRBV21-1; CDR3 DNA: TGTGCCAGCAGCAGCTCAGAAGGACGGAATTCCTACGAGCAGTACTTC; CDR3 protein: CASSSSEGRNSYEQYF
CDR3 length: 15; J gene: TRBJ1-5; D gene: -; clone size: -; V gene: TRBV28; CDR3 DNA: TGTGCCAGCAGTCTCCGGACAGTTTTGAATCAGCCCCAGCATTTT; CDR3 protein: CASSLRTVLNQPQHF
CDR3 length: 14; J gene: TRBJ2-6; D gene: -; clone size: -; V gene: TRBV6-1; CDR3 DNA: TGTGCCAGCAGGGAGGGGGCTGGGGCCAACGTCCTGACTTTC; CDR3 protein: CASREGAGANVLTF
CDR3 length: 16; J gene: TRBJ2-3; D gene: -; clone size: -; V gene: TRBV28; CDR3 DNA: TGTGCCAGCAGTGACGGAGACGCGGGGAGCACAGATACGCAGTATTTT; CDR3 protein: CASSDGDAGSTDTQYF